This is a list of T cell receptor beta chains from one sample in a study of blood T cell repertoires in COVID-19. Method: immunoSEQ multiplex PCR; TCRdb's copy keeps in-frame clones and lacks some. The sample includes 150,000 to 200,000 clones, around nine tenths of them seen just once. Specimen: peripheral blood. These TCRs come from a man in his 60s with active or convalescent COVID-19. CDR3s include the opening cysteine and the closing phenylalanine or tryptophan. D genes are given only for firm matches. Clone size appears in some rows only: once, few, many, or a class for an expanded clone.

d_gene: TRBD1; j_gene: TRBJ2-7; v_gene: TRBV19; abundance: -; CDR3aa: CASSIQGASYEQYF; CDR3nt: TGTGCCAGTAGTATCCAGGGGGCATCCTACGAGCAGTACTTC
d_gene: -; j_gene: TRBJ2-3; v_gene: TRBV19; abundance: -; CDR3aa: CASSAKRSLSTDTQYF; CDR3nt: TGTGCCAGTAGTGCAAAGAGGTCCCTTAGCACAGATACGCAGTATTTT
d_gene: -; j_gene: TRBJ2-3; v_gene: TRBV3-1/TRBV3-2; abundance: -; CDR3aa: CAVGGAATDTQYF; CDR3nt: TGTGCCGTTGGGGGGGCGGCCACAGATACGCAGTATTTT
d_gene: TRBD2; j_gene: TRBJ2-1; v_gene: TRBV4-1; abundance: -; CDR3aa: CASSQHAGGGNEQFF; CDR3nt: TGCGCCAGCAGCCAGCACGCGGGGGGCGGCAATGAGCAGTTCTTC
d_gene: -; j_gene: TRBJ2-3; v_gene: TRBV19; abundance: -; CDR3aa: CASSLTGSFPDTQYF; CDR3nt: TGTGCCAGTAGCCTGACAGGAAGCTTCCCAGATACGCAGTATTTT
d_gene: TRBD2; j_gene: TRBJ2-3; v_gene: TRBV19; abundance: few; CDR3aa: CASRGTSRGTQYF; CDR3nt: TGTGCCAGTAGGGGGACTAGCAGGGGTACGCAGTATTTT
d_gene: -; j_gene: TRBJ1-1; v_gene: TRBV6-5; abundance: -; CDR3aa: CASRQPSMTEAFF; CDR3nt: TGTGCCAGCAGACAGCCCTCCATGACTGAAGCTTTCTTT
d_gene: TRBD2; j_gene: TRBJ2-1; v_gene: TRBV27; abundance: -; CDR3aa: CASSLLRAGGVNNEQFF; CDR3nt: TGTGCCAGCAGTCTTCTTAGAGCGGGGGGAGTTAACAATGAGCAGTTCTTC
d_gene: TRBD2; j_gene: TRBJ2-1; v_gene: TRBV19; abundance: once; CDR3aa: CASTQGLAGFNEQFF; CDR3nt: TGTGCCAGTACTCAGGGACTAGCGGGGTTTAATGAGCAGTTCTTC
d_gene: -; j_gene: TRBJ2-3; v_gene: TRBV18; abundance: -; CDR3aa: CASSPPSSVTQYF; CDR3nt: TGTGCCAGCTCACCACCGTCTAGCGTTACGCAGTATTTT
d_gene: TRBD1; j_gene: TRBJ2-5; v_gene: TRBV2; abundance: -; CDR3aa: CASSADRGSKKTQYF; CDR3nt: TGTGCCAGCAGTGCGGACAGGGGGTCGAAAAAGACCCAGTACTTC
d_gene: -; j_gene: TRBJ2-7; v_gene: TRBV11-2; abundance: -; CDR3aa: CASSRVAVSSYEQYF; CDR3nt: TGTGCCAGCAGCCGGGTGGCGGTCAGCTCCTACGAGCAGTACTTC
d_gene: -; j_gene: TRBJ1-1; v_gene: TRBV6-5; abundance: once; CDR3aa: CASSPDGEGTEAFF; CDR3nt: TGTGCCAGCAGTCCCGACGGGGAGGGAACTGAAGCTTTCTTT
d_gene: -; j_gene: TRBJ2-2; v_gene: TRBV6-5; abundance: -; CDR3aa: CASSSSLGTGELFF; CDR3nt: TGTGCCAGCAGTTCGTCACTCGGGACCGGGGAGCTGTTTTTT
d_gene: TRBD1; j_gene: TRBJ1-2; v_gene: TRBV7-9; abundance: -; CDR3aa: CASSRTGGDGYTF; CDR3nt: TGTGCCAGCAGCCGAACAGGGGGTGATGGCTACACCTTC
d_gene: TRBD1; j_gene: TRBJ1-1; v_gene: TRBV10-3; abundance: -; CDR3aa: CATIKQGDTEAFF; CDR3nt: TGTGCCACAATAAAACAGGGGGACACTGAAGCTTTCTTT
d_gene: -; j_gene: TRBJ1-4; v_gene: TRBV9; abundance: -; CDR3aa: CASSDRSATNEKLFF; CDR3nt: TGTGCCAGCAGCGATAGGAGTGCAACTAATGAAAAACTGTTTTTT
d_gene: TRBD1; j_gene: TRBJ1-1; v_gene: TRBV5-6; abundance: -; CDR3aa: CASSLLGQGNTEAFF; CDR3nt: TGTGCCAGCAGCTTGCTTGGACAGGGAAACACTGAAGCTTTCTTT
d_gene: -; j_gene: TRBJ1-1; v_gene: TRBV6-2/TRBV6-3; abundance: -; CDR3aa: CASSYMGRNTEAFF; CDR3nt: TGTGCCAGCAGTTACATGGGCAGAAACACTGAAGCTTTCTTT
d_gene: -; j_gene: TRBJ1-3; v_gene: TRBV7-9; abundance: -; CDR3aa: CASSSVSSGNTIYF; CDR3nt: TGTGCCAGCAGCTCGGTGAGCTCTGGAAACACCATATATTTT
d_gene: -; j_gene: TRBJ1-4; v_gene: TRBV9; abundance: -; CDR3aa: CASSVRGANEKLFF; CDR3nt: TGTGCCAGCAGCGTTCGGGGGGCTAATGAAAAACTGTTTTTT
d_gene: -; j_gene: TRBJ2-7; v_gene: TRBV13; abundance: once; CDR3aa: CASSSMGAKYEQYF; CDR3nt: TGTGCCAGCAGCTCGATGGGGGCGAAATACGAGCAGTACTTC
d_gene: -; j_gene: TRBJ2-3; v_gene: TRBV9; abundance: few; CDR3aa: CASSSLPGGSTDTQYF; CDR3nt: TGTGCCAGCAGCTCCCTCCCCGGGGGTAGCACAGATACGCAGTATTTT
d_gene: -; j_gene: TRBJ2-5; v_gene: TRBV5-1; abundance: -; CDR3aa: CASSFGLLQETQYF; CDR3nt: TGCGCCAGCAGCTTTGGGCTGCTCCAAGAGACCCAGTACTTC
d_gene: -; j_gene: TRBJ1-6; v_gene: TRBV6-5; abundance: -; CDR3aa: CASSYASDSNSPLHF; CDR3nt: TGTGCCAGCAGTTACGCCTCGGACAGCAATTCACCCCTCCACTTT
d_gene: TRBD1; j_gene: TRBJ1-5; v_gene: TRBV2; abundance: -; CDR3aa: CASRTGGRQPQHF; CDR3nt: TGTGCCAGCAGAACAGGGGGGAGGCAGCCCCAGCATTTT
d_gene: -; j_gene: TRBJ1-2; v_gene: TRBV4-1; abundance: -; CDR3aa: CASSQNAGVNYGYTF; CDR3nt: TGCGCCAGCAGCCAAAATGCAGGGGTCAACTATGGCTACACCTTC
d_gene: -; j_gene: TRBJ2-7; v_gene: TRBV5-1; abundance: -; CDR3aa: CASALDPSSYEQYF; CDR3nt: TGCGCCAGCGCCCTGGATCCTAGCTCCTACGAGCAGTACTTC
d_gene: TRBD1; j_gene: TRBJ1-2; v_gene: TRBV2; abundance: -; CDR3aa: CASIQGAHYGYTF; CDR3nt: TGTGCCAGCATTCAGGGGGCCCACTATGGCTACACCTTC
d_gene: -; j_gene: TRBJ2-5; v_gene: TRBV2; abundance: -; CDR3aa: CASSRDFARAQYF; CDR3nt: TGTGCCAGCAGTCGGGACTTCGCCAGGGCCCAGTACTTC
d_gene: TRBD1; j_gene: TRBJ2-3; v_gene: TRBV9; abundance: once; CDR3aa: CASSSGTGSTDTQYF; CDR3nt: TGTGCCAGCAGCTCAGGGACAGGAAGCACAGATACGCAGTATTTT
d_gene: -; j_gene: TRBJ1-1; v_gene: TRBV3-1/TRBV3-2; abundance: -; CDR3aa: CASSHSTHLNTEAFF; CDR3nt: TGTGCCAGCAGCCATTCGACACACCTGAACACTGAAGCTTTCTTT
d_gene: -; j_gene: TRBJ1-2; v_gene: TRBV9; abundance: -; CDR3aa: CASSVAGAGYTF; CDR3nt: TGTGCCAGCAGCGTAGCTGGAGCTGGCTACACCTTC
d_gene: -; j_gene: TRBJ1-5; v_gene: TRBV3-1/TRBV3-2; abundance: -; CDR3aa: CASSQGHGQNQPQHF; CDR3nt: TGTGCCAGCAGCCAAGGCCACGGACAGAATCAGCCCCAGCATTTT
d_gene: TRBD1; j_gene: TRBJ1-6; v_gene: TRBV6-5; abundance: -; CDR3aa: CASRRDRANSPLHF; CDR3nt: TGTGCCAGCAGGCGCGACAGGGCTAATTCACCCCTCCACTTT
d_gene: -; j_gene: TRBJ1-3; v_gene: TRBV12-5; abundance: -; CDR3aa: CASGYSSGNTIYF; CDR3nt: TGTGCTAGTGGTTACAGCTCTGGAAACACCATATATTTT
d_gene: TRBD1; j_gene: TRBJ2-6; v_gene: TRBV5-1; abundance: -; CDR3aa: CASSELSGTGSGANVLTF; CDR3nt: TGCGCCAGCAGCGAACTATCCGGGACAGGCTCTGGGGCCAACGTCCTGACTTTC
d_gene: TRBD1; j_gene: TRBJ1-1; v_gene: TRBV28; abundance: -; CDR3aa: CASRVGQGEAFF; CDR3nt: TGTGCCAGCAGGGTGGGACAGGGGGAAGCTTTCTTT
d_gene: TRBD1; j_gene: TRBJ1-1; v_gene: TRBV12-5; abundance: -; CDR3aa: CASGFQGGTEAFF; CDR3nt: TGTGCTAGTGGTTTTCAGGGGGGCACTGAAGCTTTCTTT
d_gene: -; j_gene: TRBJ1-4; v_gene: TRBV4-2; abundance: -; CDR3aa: CASSRDTGQEKLFF; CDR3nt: TGTGCCAGCAGCCGAGACACGGGACAAGAAAAACTGTTTTTT